Listed below are T cell receptor beta chains from one sample, sequenced in a study of blood T cells in healthy people across ages. One entry per CDR3 protein results from TCRdb running MiXCR on the 5' RACE reads. The repertoire includes around 650,000 distinct CDR3 sequences, 32% of them detected once, and 15% to 17% sits in the top ten. Sequencing input: blood. These receptors originate from an elderly woman in good health. The CDR3 runs from the conserved cysteine through the conserved F or W. D genes are given only for firm matches. Some rows mark clone size as missing; the rest say once, few, many or name a class of expanded clone.

abundance,v_gene,d_gene,j_gene,CDR3aa,CDR3nt
-,TRBV7-2,-,TRBJ2-3,CASSSWRGGTDTQYF,TGTGCCAGCAGCTCCTGGCGGGGCGGGACAGATACGCAGTATTTT
once,TRBV5-1,TRBD1,TRBJ2-3,CASNPGQARADTQYF,TGCGCCAGCAACCCTGGACAGGCGAGGGCAGATACGCAGTATTTT
-,TRBV12-3/TRBV12-4,-,TRBJ1-6,CASSFQFSPLHF,TGTGCCAGCAGTTTCCAGTTTTCACCCCTCCACTTT
-,TRBV27,-,TRBJ2-7,CASSLDRFPYEHYF,TGTGCCAGCAGTTTAGACAGGTTTCCCTACGAGCATTACTTC
-,TRBV25-1,-,TRBJ2-1,CASSAEGVLLGEQFF,TGTGCCAGCAGTGCCGAAGGGGTTTTGCTTGGTGAGCAGTTCTTC
few,TRBV7-8,-,TRBJ1-5,CASSLWVGQPQHF,TGTGCCAGCAGCCTATGGGTCGGTCAGCCCCAGCATTTT
many,TRBV5-1,-,TRBJ2-7,CASSLSGGHVYEQYF,TGCGCCAGCAGCTTGAGTGGGGGACACGTGTACGAGCAGTACTTC
-,TRBV6-6,TRBD2,TRBJ2-1,CASSPGTTPYNEQFF,TGTGCCAGTAGTCCCGGGACTACCCCCTACAATGAGCAGTTCTTC
many,TRBV20-1,TRBD2,TRBJ2-1,CSAAGLAGDFSYNEQFF,TGCAGTGCCGCGGGACTAGCGGGGGACTTCTCCTACAATGAGCAGTTCTTC
many,TRBV6-5,TRBD1,TRBJ1-2,CASSYFGQGASGGYTF,TGTGCCAGCAGTTACTTCGGACAGGGGGCCAGCGGTGGCTACACCTTC
-,TRBV20-1,-,TRBJ2-7,CSARDGHPEAYEQYF,TGCAGTGCTAGAGATGGACACCCAGAAGCCTACGAGCAGTACTTC
-,TRBV5-1,TRBD1,TRBJ2-3,CASSVTGGSDTQYF,TGCGCCAGCAGCGTGACAGGGGGCTCAGATACGCAGTATTTT
-,TRBV24-1,-,TRBJ1-1,CATSDSKTQGMNTEAFF,TGTGCCACCAGTGATTCAAAAACCCAGGGAATGAACACTGAAGCTTTCTTT